This T cell receptor (beta chain) was sequenced for a study of Graves' ophthalmopathy and Graves' hyperthyroidism (dated by TCRdb to 2016 to 2018). For context, the study as a whole: Peripheral blood was collected at initial diagnosis, before any treatment. Following sampling, methimazole starting at 30 mg daily was administered to hyperthyroidism patients, and high-dose intravenous methylprednisolone was administered to ophthalmopathy patients. To explore V-J signatures that distinguish ophthalmopathy from hyperthyroidism, a discovery set of about 99 patients was enrolled, made up of roughly 41 with ophthalmopathy and under 65 with stable hyperthyroidism. The independent validation cohort included approximately 19 hyperthyroidism patients plus 17 patients who later progressed from hyperthyroidism to ophthalmopathy. In five or six hyperthyroidism patients, T-cell repertoires of thyroid tissue and blood were compared. In total, 135 blood samples were TCR-sequenced: around 42 ophthalmopathy, some 72 hyperthyroidism and some 17 hyperthyroidism-to-ophthalmopathy patients. The study used signatures of the TCR beta repertoire to tell Graves' ophthalmopathy apart from Graves' hyperthyroidism and to predict which patients would progress to ophthalmopathy. The investigation overall reported the following: Most of the expanded thyroid clonotypes with a frequency above 0.001 were also detected in blood, and it was suggested that the thyroid immune response may be reflected by blood repertoires. The 13-signature model separated ophthalmopathy from stable hyperthyroidism with approximately 85% sensitivity and 81.08% specificity in cross-validation, and 80%/75% in the test set. Sample size was not predetermined statistically, and investigators were not blinded to group allocation. In validation, the model predicted ophthalmopathy progression with over 60% sensitivity and approximately 78% specificity; 12 predicted patients were CT-confirmed with GO in a median of around 6.5 months.

CDR1 and CDR2, per the germline V gene, are LGHNA and YNFKEQ. The CDR3 starts with the cysteine, ends with the phenylalanine, and has 15 residues. CDR3 DNA is the only sequence kept; it has 45 bases, read in frame from the first base. The trim is 0 bases for V and 8 bases for J, with a gap of 14 bases between the germline ends. TCR beta CDR3 regions were amplified from RNA transcripts for repertoire sequencing. HTBI primers and the Qiagen OneStep RT-PCR kit were used in a first-round RT-PCR, which was followed by a second-round multiplex PCR, size selection and purification. The libraries underwent paired-end sequencing with 100 bp reads on an Illumina HiSeq2000. The original pipeline was this. SOAPnuke was used for read processing, and reads with adapters, uncalled bases, a mean Phred below 15, or no exact constant-primer or identifier match were discarded. COPE v1.2.5 was used to merge high-quality paired reads. Unique nucleotide sequences were defined as clonotypes and aligned to IMGT TRB V, D and J references using MiTCR v1.1. Analysis was restricted to V-J combinations with a frequency above 0.0001, which covered roughly 99% of repertoires. For each V-J combination, a TCR clonal expansion and chaos score was defined as F50 clonal expansion divided by the chaos observed in the TCRdist matrix. Features were reduced by Welch's t-statistics and random forest to approximately 12 V-J combinations, which fed a naive Bayes classifier. The similarity between thyroid and blood repertoires was quantified using the Morisita-Horn index. TCRdb reprocessing: public reads trimmed at Q25 with fastp, clones called with MiXCR, in-frame beta chains kept. Each entry merges the rows of one CDR3 protein and shows their most common DNA and genes. V and J calls and clone size were set by TCRdb, not the authors. This sample lists under 350,000 distinct CDR3 sequences; roughly 15% were detected once. The ten largest make up approximately 13% of the sample.

This clonotype was seen at least ten times. It has no known antigen specificity. Base qualities are not at hand, and no much larger clone is one base apart. The ophthalmopathy patients had moderately to severely active disease, with a Clinical Activity Score of 3 or higher, a NOSPECS grade of 4 or higher, and a disease duration of less than 3 months. Patients with other autoimmune diseases, uncontrolled infections, pregnancy or lactation were excluded from the study. Clinical symptoms, serum thyroxine, TRAb, thyroid ultrasound and orbital computed tomography formed the basis of the diagnosis. Using Ficoll-Paque density gradient centrifugation, PBMCs were isolated from about 9.2 ml of fresh peripheral blood. Trizol reagent was used to extract the total RNA, and its quality was then checked on an Agilent 2100 Bioanalyzer.

Sequencing was performed on peripheral blood. This receptor chain uses TRBV4-2 and TRBJ1-5; TRBD1 might be the D gene, on 5 matching bases. The origin of this receptor is an adult man with Graves' ophthalmopathy. The CDR3 reads CASSQDRIMGEPQHF. The nucleotide sequence is given as TGTGCCAGCAGCCAAGATAGGATAATGGGGGAGCCCCAGCATTTT.